This T cell receptor (beta chain) was retrieved from a study of Graves' ophthalmopathy and Graves' hyperthyroidism. The PBMCs used were ones drawn from approximately 9.9 ml of fresh peripheral blood. There are many counts of this clonotype. Its antigen is still unknown. Broader study findings: A 13-signature model separated ophthalmopathy from stable hyperthyroidism, 85% to 90% sensitivity, 65% to 82% specificity. Clonotypes were expanded in thyroid at above 0.001 frequency, and most also appeared in blood. Predictions made by the model for ophthalmopathy progression reached 65% to 71% sensitivity and 72% to 85% specificity.

CDR3 length: 14 residues. Trimming removed 2 bases from V and 7 bases from J, with 12 bases in between. Germline loops: CDR1 DFQATT, CDR2 SNEGSKA (reference sequence). Amplified TCR beta CDR3 regions were obtained using RNA transcripts as template. HTBI primers were used in a first-round RT-PCR, which preceded a second-round multiplex PCR. Via MiXCR, TCRdb re-called the multiplex PCR reads, giving one row per CDR3 protein. The table shows under 200,000 distinct CDR3 sequences, with around two fifths occurring only once. The J gene is TRBJ1-6, the V gene TRBV20-1; possible D gene TRBD1, 6 bases. The sequencing sample was made of peripheral blood. This TCR was sampled from a woman aged 40 to 50 with Graves' ophthalmopathy. The CDR3 loop reads CSARLQGQNSPLHF. In nucleotides, the CDR3 is TGCAGTGCTAGACTACAGGGTCAGAATTCACCCCTCCACTTT.